The 27 T cell receptor beta chains presented below share a single source sample, sequenced in a study of cytomegalovirus exposure and HLA in healthy donors. The study ran its PCR with 60 Vbeta and 13 Jbeta primers. Some clones are missing from TCRdb's copy, which holds only in-frame ones; the method was immunoSEQ multiplex PCR. The table lists around 200,000 clones, 65% to 90% of them singletons. Material: PBMCs. The source is a girl aged 10 to 17 in good health and CMV-seronegative.

This rearrangement joins TRBV28 to TRBJ2-7; D might be TRBD2 (5 bases). V dropped 5 bases and J dropped 6 bases, with 20 bases sitting between them. The CDR3 covers 15 residues. Per the germline V gene, CDR1 is MDHEN and CDR2 is SYDVKM. CDR3 bases: TGTGCCAGCAGTCCCCCGGACCGGGTTCGGGGCGAGCAGTACTTC. It translates to CASSPPDRVRGEQYF.

The gene calls are TRBV5-1 and TRBJ1-1, with TRBD1 identical over 9 bases. The germline gives CDR1 SGHRS, CDR2 YFSETQ. J was trimmed by 4 bases and V by 2 bases; bases with no gene match: 9. The CDR3 runs 16 residues. For the CDR3, the DNA is TGCGCCAGCAGCTTAACGACAGGGGGAGGAAGCACTGAAGCTTTCTTT. The encoded protein is CASSLTTGGGSTEAFF.

The chain combines TRBV25-1 with TRBJ2-2; D gene uncertain. From germline, CDR1 is MGHDK and CDR2 SYGVNS. Trimming took 3 bases from V and 6 from J, leaving 8 bases between them. The length of the CDR3 is 13 residues. The CDR3 spells CASSDLGSGELFF. The CDR3 nucleotides read TGTGCCAGCAGTGACCTGGGCTCCGGGGAGCTGTTTTTT.

The gene calls are TRBV4-2 and TRBJ2-3; TRBD1 aligns across 10 bases. The CDR3 sequence is 15 residues long. Germline V gene sequence: CDR1 LGHNA, CDR2 YNFKEQ. V lost 0 bases and J lost 6; bases outside the gene matches: 3. This CDR3 is CASSQDGTGVDTQYF. The CDR3 nucleotides read TGTGCCAGCAGCCAAGATGGGACAGGGGTGGATACGCAGTATTTT.

The chain joins TRBV27 to TRBJ2-1; D is uncertain. Trimming took off 5 bases at V and 7 bases at J, with 9 bases between the two ends. Germline CDR1 is MNHEY and CDR2 is SMNVEV (reference sequence). The CDR3 is made up of 12 amino acids. In DNA, the CDR3 is TGTGCCAGCAGTCACTCTAGAAATGAGCAGTTCTTC. Translation: CASSHSRNEQFF.

CDR3 loop: CASSHLDRDNSPLHF. In DNA, the CDR3 is TGCGCCAGCAGCCATCTCGACAGGGATAATTCACCCCTCCACTTT. The chain combines TRBV5-1 with TRBJ1-6, with 7 bases lining up with TRBD1. Germline V gives CDR1 SGHRS, CDR2 YFSETQ. V lost 4 bases, J lost 5 bases, and 6 bases stayed unmatched. The CDR3 contains 15 residues.

This sequence joins TRBV4-1 and TRBJ1-1; D is unclear. V dropped 1 base and J dropped 2 bases, with 8 bases sitting between them. This CDR3 comprises 14 residues. Germline loops: CDR1 MGHRA, CDR2 YSYEKL. CDR3 sequence: CASSQAQINTEAFF. The CDR3 DNA is TGCGCCAGCAGCCAAGCACAGATCAACACTGAAGCTTTCTTT.

The V gene is TRBV6-4, the J gene TRBJ2-1; TRBD1 aligns across 9 bases. Germline assignment: CDR1 MRHNA and CDR2 SNTAGT. The J segment lost 5 bases and the V segment lost 10 bases, leaving 6 bases of the junction unmatched. The CDR3 runs to 13 residues. The CDR3 here is CATSDRGHNEQFF. CDR3 DNA sequence: TGTGCCACCTCGGACAGGGGCCACAATGAGCAGTTCTTC.

The chain carries TRBV6-5 and TRBJ2-1; 7 bases agree with TRBD1. Germline loops: CDR1 MNHEY, CDR2 SVGAGI. J gave up 0 bases and V 5 bases, and 4 bases lay outside the gene matches. CDR3 length: 15 amino acids. The CDR3 spells CASSNRGSSYNEQFF. The DNA of the CDR3 is TGTGCCAGCAGTAACAGGGGCTCCTCCTACAATGAGCAGTTCTTC.

The rearrangement joins TRBV28 to TRBJ2-7, with 10 nucleotides matching TRBD1. The CDR3 covers 15 residues. With V trimmed by 5 bases and J by 7 bases, 11 bases remained unmatched. CDR1 is MDHEN, CDR2 SYDVKM, per germline. The CDR3, as DNA: TGTGCCAGCAGTGCGCAGGGACAGGGGATTAGGGAGCAGTACTTC. Translation gives CASSAQGQGIREQYF.

The gene calls are TRBV7-3 and TRBJ2-1; D not resolved. The length of the CDR3 is 13 residues. With 1 base removed from V and 5 bases from J, the gap between germline ends came to 6 bases. In germline, CDR1 is SGHTA, CDR2 FQGTGA. The CDR3 DNA follows: TGTGCCAGCAGCTTAAGTGTCGACAATGAGCAGTTCTTC. Translation gives CASSLSVDNEQFF.

This clone has more than one count but fewer than ten. The chain couples TRBV5-4 to TRBJ2-3, with D tentatively TRBD1 (5 bases). This CDR3 has 14 residues. V was trimmed by 0 bases and J by 5 bases, leaving 10 bases between them. The germline CDR1 and CDR2 sequences are SGHNT and YYREEE (reference sequence). CDR3: CASSLGAGKDTQYF. The CDR3, as DNA: TGTGCCAGCAGCTTGGGGGCAGGGAAAGATACGCAGTATTTT.

The rearrangement joins TRBV30 to TRBJ2-4, with TRBD1 matching over 8 bases. Germline assignment: CDR1 GTSNPN and CDR2 SVGIG (reference sequence). With 1 base clipped from V and 0 bases from J, the junction kept 2 bases outside the gene matches. The CDR3 consists of 15 residues. In nucleotides, the CDR3 is TGTGCCTGGAGTGGGACAGGGATAGCCAAAAACATTCAGTACTTC. Translating gives CAWSGTGIAKNIQYF.

This clone came up a few times. The chain employs TRBV30 and TRBJ2-2; 7 bases line up with TRBD2. Trimming at V came to 3 bases and at J to 4 bases, leaving 8 bases not matched to a gene. Per the germline V gene, CDR1 is GTSNPN and CDR2 is SVGIG (reference sequence). There are 15 residues in the CDR3. CDR3 loop: CAWRVGGGGTGELFF. DNA of the CDR3: TGTGCCTGGAGGGTTGGGGGGGGAGGCACCGGGGAGCTGTTTTTT.

The chain's CDR3 is CASSTRQESSGNTIYF. The CDR3 nucleotides are TGTGCCAGCAGCACTCGACAGGAGAGCTCTGGAAACACCATATATTTT. The chain carries TRBV11-2 and TRBJ1-3, with a possible D match to TRBD1 (6 bases). Trimming took 5 bases from V and 0 from J, leaving 14 bases between them. Looked up from germline, CDR1 is SGHAT and CDR2 is FQNNGV. The CDR3 runs to 16 residues.

The chain links TRBV19 to TRBJ1-6; a weak D match, TRBD1 (5 bases). Germline CDR1 reads LNHDA; CDR2 reads SQIVND (reference sequence). This CDR3 is 20 amino acids long. With 5 bases removed from V and 9 bases from J, the gap between germline ends came to 32 bases. As DNA, the CDR3 is TGTGCCAGTAGTGACAGCGGGGGTGACCCTCCCCTGGTATTGGTTTCACCCCTCCACTTT. It codes for CASSDSGGDPPLVLVSPLHF.

The rearrangement joins TRBV5-8 to TRBJ2-7; 11 nucleotides align to TRBD2. CDR1 is SGHTS, CDR2 YDEGEE, per germline. The CDR3 contains 17 residues. Trimming at V came to 0 bases and at J to 0 bases, leaving 5 bases not matched to a gene. CDR3 nucleotides: TGTGCCAGCAGCTTGGCCGTGGGACTAGCGGTCTCCTACGAGCAGTACTTC. This translates into CASSLAVGLAVSYEQYF.

This clone was seen more than once but under ten times. This rearrangement joins TRBV7-2 to TRBJ2-7; TRBD1 agrees at 9 bases. J gave up 5 bases and V 3 bases, and 8 bases lay outside the gene matches. This CDR3 has 15 amino acids. Per the germline V gene, CDR1 is SGHTA and CDR2 is FQGNSA. The CDR3 region is CASSFGGTGSHEQYF. The CDR3 DNA reads as TGTGCCAGCAGCTTTGGCGGGACAGGGTCTCACGAGCAGTACTTC.

The V gene is TRBV25-1, the J gene TRBJ2-6, with a possible D match to TRBD2 (6 bases). The CDR3 extends over 15 amino acids. Trimming removed 6 bases at V and 0 bases at J, with 9 bases between. The germline V gene has CDR1 MGHDK and CDR2 SYGVNS. CDR3 amino acids: CASREEGSGANVLTF. CDR3 nucleotide sequence: TGTGCCAGCAGGGAGGAGGGCTCTGGGGCCAACGTCCTGACTTTC.

The chain recombines TRBV2 with TRBJ2-3; 7 nucleotides match TRBD1. The junction had 5 bases not matched to a gene; V was cut back by 7 bases and J by 1 base. CDR3 length equals 14 residues. Germline loops: CDR1 SNHLY, CDR2 FYNNEI. The CDR3 sequence: CASKRTGGTDTQYF. The CDR3 coding sequence is TGTGCCAGCAAGCGAACAGGGGGCACAGATACGCAGTATTTT.

J is TRBJ1-2 and V is TRBV30; D is possibly TRBD1 (6 bases). Germline V gene sequence: CDR1 GTSNPN, CDR2 SVGIG (reference sequence). Deletions cut 2 bases from V and 7 bases from J, with 14 bases between. CDR3 length equals 13 residues. CDR3 protein: CAWSYAQGRGYTF. Here the CDR3 DNA reads TGTGCCTGGAGTTACGCACAGGGTCGTGGCTACACCTTC.

The chain joins TRBV6-6 to TRBJ2-1; a possible D gene is TRBD1 (5 bases). Germline V gene sequence: CDR1 MNHNY, CDR2 SVGAGI (reference sequence). Trimming left V 7 bases short and J 4 bases short, with 17 bases between. The CDR3 length is 15 residues. This CDR3 is CASTSGSLGYNEQFF. Here the CDR3 DNA reads TGTGCCAGCACTTCAGGGTCCCTGGGGTACAATGAGCAGTTCTTC.

The chain employs TRBV5-4 and TRBJ1-1, with TRBD1 matching 9 bases. Germline assignment: CDR1 SGHNT and CDR2 YYREEE (reference sequence). With V trimmed by 7 bases and J by 10 bases, 14 bases remained unmatched. The CDR3 sequence is 14 residues long. This chain's CDR3 is CASFHTGGEGAAFF. The CDR3 nucleotides read TGTGCCAGCTTCCACACAGGGGGCGAAGGTGCAGCTTTCTTT.

This rearrangement joins TRBV18 to TRBJ1-1; D not certain. The CDR3 loop spans 16 amino acids. V was cut by 2 bases and J by 3 bases, with 16 bases left in between. Germline V gene sequence: CDR1 KGHSH, CDR2 LQKENI. This CDR3 reads CASSPAAQASHTEAFF. CDR3 nucleotide sequence: TGTGCCAGCTCACCAGCAGCCCAGGCGTCTCACACTGAAGCTTTCTTT.

J is TRBJ1-1 and V is TRBV2, with 7 bases identical to TRBD1. Per germline, CDR1 SNHLY and CDR2 FYNNEI. The CDR3 sequence is 14 residues long. The junction had 10 bases not matched to a gene; V was cut back by 9 bases and J by 3 bases. For the CDR3, the DNA is TGTGCCAGACGCCCCAGGCAGGGGGACACTGAAGCTTTCTTT. This encodes CARRPRQGDTEAFF.

A word on this clone: One junction end does not reproduce the germline sequence, and a read error may be involved. This chain uses TRBV25-1 with TRBJ2-1, with 7 bases that match TRBD2. Germline assignment: CDR1 MGHDK and CDR2 SYGVNS. The length of the CDR3 is 13 residues. CDR3 residues: CASRDYLYNEQFF. The CDR3, as DNA: TGTGCTAGCAGGGACTACCTTTACAATGAGCAGTTCTTC.

CDR3 amino acids: CASSLPASADTQYF. The CDR3 coding sequence is TGTGCCAGCAGCTTACCCGCTAGCGCAGATACGCAGTATTTT. The J gene is TRBJ2-3, the V gene TRBV7-2; D possibly corresponds to TRBD2 (6 bases). Germline-derived CDR1 and CDR2 are SGHTA and FQGNSA. The CDR3 runs 14 residues. V lost 2 bases and J lost 4, with 10 bases in between.